These T cell receptor beta chains were read from a single sample in a study of cytomegalovirus exposure and HLA in healthy donors. Clones were read by immunoSEQ multiplex PCR, and TCRdb kept only the in-frame ones, dropping some. The table includes some 150,000 clones, 82% detected once. The sample comprised PBMCs. Receptors were obtained from a woman in her thirties or forties in good health and CMV-seronegative. Both conserved end residues are part of each CDR3. D genes are given only for firm matches. Part of the rows lack a size; the others show once, few, many or a class for expanded clones.

V: TRBV5-4
size: .
J: TRBJ1-3
D: .
DNA: TGTGCCAGCAGCAGGGAGCCGATCAGGAGCTCTGGAAACACCATATATTTT
CDR3: CASSREPIRSSGNTIYF

V: TRBV9
size: .
J: TRBJ2-7
D: TRBD2
DNA: TGTGCCAGCAGCGCACACCAAGGACTAGCGGGAGGGACCTACGAGCAGTACTTC
CDR3: CASSAHQGLAGGTYEQYF

V: TRBV18
size: .
J: TRBJ1-4
D: TRBD1
DNA: TGTGCCAGCTCACCTCGGGACAGGAATGAAAAACTGTTTTTT
CDR3: CASSPRDRNEKLFF

V: TRBV5-1
size: .
J: TRBJ2-5
D: TRBD2
DNA: TGCGCCAGCGGCCCACACCGCGTGACGGGAGGGCGGGAGACCCAGTACTTC
CDR3: CASGPHRVTGGRETQYF

V: TRBV11-2
size: .
J: TRBJ1-1
D: .
DNA: TGTGCCAGCAGCCTCGCGGGCACTGAAGCTTTCTTT
CDR3: CASSLAGTEAFF

V: TRBV7-9
size: once
J: TRBJ2-5
D: TRBD2
DNA: TGTGCCAGCAGCGATTCCGGGACTAGCGCTTTGGTGGGGGAGCAGTACTTC
CDR3: CASSDSGTSALVGEQYF

V: TRBV28
size: .
J: TRBJ2-7
D: .
DNA: TGTGCCAGCAGTTTATGGACATCTCCCTACGAGCAGTACTTC
CDR3: CASSLWTSPYEQYF

V: TRBV28
size: .
J: TRBJ1-2
D: TRBD1
DNA: TGTGCCAGCAGTGGGAGTGTTGGACAGGGGGGTTTTGGCTACACCTTC
CDR3: CASSGSVGQGGFGYTF

V: TRBV28
size: .
J: TRBJ1-5
D: .
DNA: TGTGCCAGCAGGCGGACGCGGGACTTCAGCAATCAGCCCCAGCATTTT
CDR3: CASRRTRDFSNQPQHF

V: TRBV30
size: once
J: TRBJ2-7
D: TRBD2
DNA: TGTGCCTGGAGCGTGGGACTAGTAATGGAGCAGTACTTC
CDR3: CAWSVGLVMEQYF

V: TRBV5-5
size: few
J: TRBJ1-2
D: .
DNA: TGTGCCAGCAGCCCACTAACCACCCCAGGGGCGCATCTCTATGGCTACACCTTC
CDR3: CASSPLTTPGAHLYGYTF

V: TRBV7-3
size: few
J: TRBJ2-1
D: .
DNA: TGTGCCAGCAGCAAAGGGGCTTCGAACGAGCAGTTCTTC
CDR3: CASSKGASNEQFF

V: TRBV6-5
size: .
J: TRBJ2-1
D: TRBD2
DNA: TGTGCCAGCAAAAGGGAGGGCCTTTCAGATGAGCAGTTCTTC
CDR3: CASKREGLSDEQFF

V: TRBV7-8
size: .
J: TRBJ1-2
D: .
DNA: TGTGCCAGCAGCTTAGGGGTGACAGGCCGCGGCTATGGCTACACCTTC
CDR3: CASSLGVTGRGYGYTF

V: TRBV7-9
size: once
J: TRBJ2-7
D: TRBD1
DNA: TGTGCCAGCAGCCGAAGACAGGGTCCCTACGAGCAGTACTTC
CDR3: CASSRRQGPYEQYF

V: TRBV19
size: .
J: TRBJ1-1
D: .
DNA: TGTGCCAGTAGTACGATTCCAGACATGAACACTGAAGCTTTCTTT
CDR3: CASSTIPDMNTEAFF

V: TRBV5-6
size: .
J: TRBJ2-3
D: .
DNA: TGTGCCAGCAAACTTACGACAGATACGCAGTATTTT
CDR3: CASKLTTDTQYF

V: TRBV2
size: .
J: TRBJ2-2
D: .
DNA: TGTGCCAGCAGTGTAGAAACCACCGGGGAGCTGTTTTTT
CDR3: CASSVETTGELFF

V: TRBV4-3
size: .
J: TRBJ2-5
D: TRBD1
DNA: TGCGCCAGCAGCCAAGAGGGGCCCGGGACAGAGATGGAGACCCAGTACTTC
CDR3: CASSQEGPGTEMETQYF

V: TRBV6-1
size: .
J: TRBJ2-7
D: .
DNA: TGTGCCAGCAGTGAAGTCGGGGAGCAGTACTTC
CDR3: CASSEVGEQYF

V: TRBV28
size: .
J: TRBJ2-3
D: TRBD2
DNA: TGTGCCAGCAGAGATAGCGGGAGGCGCACAGATACGCAGTATTTT
CDR3: CASRDSGRRTDTQYF

V: TRBV4-1
size: .
J: TRBJ2-2
D: TRBD1
DNA: TGCGCCAGCAGCCGCGGGACAGGGGCGGTCGGGGAGCTGTTTTTT
CDR3: CASSRGTGAVGELFF

V: TRBV9
size: .
J: TRBJ1-4
D: .
DNA: TGTGCCAGCAGCCAGGGGAAGGACGAAAAACTGTTTTTT
CDR3: CASSQGKDEKLFF

V: TRBV6-5
size: .
J: TRBJ1-1
D: .
DNA: TGTGCCAGCAGCCCAAACGCAGGGTCTGACACTGAAGCTTTCTTT
CDR3: CASSPNAGSDTEAFF

V: TRBV19
size: .
J: TRBJ2-1
D: .
DNA: TGTGCCAGTAGCCGAGGGCCTAGCTCCTACAATGAGCAGTTCTTC
CDR3: CASSRGPSSYNEQFF

V: TRBV4-2
size: once
J: TRBJ1-3
D: .
DNA: TGTGCCAGCAGCCAAGATCGGCCAGGCCTACGAAACACCATATATTTT
CDR3: CASSQDRPGLRNTIYF

V: TRBV28
size: .
J: TRBJ1-4
D: .
DNA: TGTGCCAGCAGTTTATTGGGCAGGGATAATGAAAAACTGTTTTTT
CDR3: CASSLLGRDNEKLFF

V: TRBV5-4
size: once
J: TRBJ2-1
D: .
DNA: TGTGCCAGCAGCTTACCCGGGACGGGGGTCTATGAGCAGTTCTTC
CDR3: CASSLPGTGVYEQFF

V: TRBV10-3
size: .
J: TRBJ2-7
D: .
DNA: TGTGCCATCAGTGAGCGGGGGTGGTACGAGCAGTACTTC
CDR3: CAISERGWYEQYF

V: TRBV4-2
size: .
J: TRBJ2-4
D: TRBD2
DNA: TGTGCCAGCAGCCAAGATCTTCCTAGCGGGTCTCTCGGCCTTCCGTTAAACATTCAGTACTTC
CDR3: CASSQDLPSGSLGLPLNIQYF